A selection of T cell receptor beta chains follows, all from one sample in a study of blood T cell repertoires in COVID-19. Repertoires were generated with immunoSEQ multiplex PCR, while TCRdb's copy carries only in-frame clones and drops some. The table has approximately 240,000 clones, 70% to 90% seen once; the top ten hold approximately 3.3%. The source material was PBMCs or T cells enriched from blood (not recorded which). The receptors shown here come from a woman in her 50s in a cohort exposed to, infected with or recovered from COVID-19 (not recorded which). CDR3s leave out the opening cysteine and the closing phenylalanine or tryptophan. The order of the fields is J gene, V gene, CDR3 protein.

>TRBJ1-2|TRBV5-4
ASSLDRAAVYGYT
>TRBJ1-1|TRBV15
ATSRDPNTEAF
>TRBJ2-7|TRBV14
ASSQARSHEQY
>TRBJ1-1|TRBV18
ASSTGYRDTEAF
>TRBJ2-5|TRBV30
AWDNGGDETQY
>TRBJ1-1|TRBV19
ASSIGLVGGYTEAF
>TRBJ1-6|TRBV19
ASSISTGGVYSPLH
>TRBJ2-7|TRBV7-2
ASSSLRGGPERNEQY
>TRBJ1-4|TRBV7-9
ASSPRQGAYEKLF
>TRBJ2-3|TRBV12-5
ASGPSGASADTQY
>TRBJ2-2|TRBV5-1
ASSFRASGGAGTGELF
>TRBJ2-1|TRBV9
ASSVATTSGGAVYEQF
>TRBJ1-1|TRBV7-9
ASSSKGQGNVNTEAF
>TRBJ1-5|TRBV27
ASKGRDYSNQPQH
>TRBJ1-2|TRBV7-2
ASSLVGTGISPYGYT
>TRBJ2-3|TRBV11-3
ASSLAPTAGSRGDTQY
>TRBJ2-7|TRBV11-2
ASSFWGVGSGYEQY
>TRBJ1-2|TRBV6-2/TRBV6-3
ASSYGGDEDYT
>TRBJ2-2|TRBV7-2
ASRRLGVRSDTGELF
>TRBJ2-1|TRBV5-4
ASSFFPRDRGSNEQF
>TRBJ1-1|TRBV6-5
ACADRVSTEAF
>TRBJ2-7|TRBV2
ASSLRQGYRYEQY
>TRBJ1-3|TRBV18
ASSPGRTVSGNTIY